The rows below give T cell receptor beta chains drawn from one sample of a study of molecular identifiers for immune sequencing clone quantification. TCRdb itself ran the PCR reads through MiXCR, one entry per CDR3 protein. The profile shows about 640,000 distinct CDR3 sequences, approximately 20% of them singletons. Sequencing was performed on naive CD8+ T cells from blood, with Jurkat cell RNA spiked in. The source of these receptors is a human donor in good health. Some libraries in this study had Jurkat cell RNA spiked in. Each CDR3 is given with its conserved first and last residue. Fields, in order: V gene, clone size, J gene, CDR3 length, D gene, CDR3 DNA, CDR3 protein. A D gene is named only where the DNA matches it firmly. The size of a clone is reported for some rows only, either as once, few or many, or as a class for expanded clones.

V gene: TRBV19; clone size: few; J gene: TRBJ2-7; CDR3 length: 15; D gene: TRBD2; CDR3 DNA: TGTGCCAGTAGTATTAAAGGCGGGGGAATTTACGAGCAGTACTTC; CDR3 protein: CASSIKGGGIYEQYF
V gene: TRBV30; clone size: many; J gene: TRBJ2-1; CDR3 length: 10; D gene: -; CDR3 DNA: TGTGCCTGGAGTGTGTCTGAGCAGTTCTTC; CDR3 protein: CAWSVSEQFF
V gene: TRBV4-3; clone size: -; J gene: TRBJ2-6; CDR3 length: 14; D gene: -; CDR3 DNA: TGCGCCGGCAGCCAGGACGTCCGGGCCAACGTCCTGACTTTC; CDR3 protein: CAGSQDVRANVLTF
V gene: TRBV2; clone size: many; J gene: TRBJ2-7; CDR3 length: 14; D gene: -; CDR3 DNA: TGTGCCAGCAGCATTGACGTGGGGGGCGGGGAGCAGTACTTC; CDR3 protein: CASSIDVGGGEQYF
V gene: TRBV4-2; clone size: -; J gene: TRBJ2-1; CDR3 length: 18; D gene: TRBD2; CDR3 DNA: TGTGCCAGCAGCCAAGATCCCCTGACTAGCGGATACTACAATGAGCAGTTCTTC; CDR3 protein: CASSQDPLTSGYYNEQFF
V gene: TRBV14; clone size: many; J gene: TRBJ2-7; CDR3 length: 14; D gene: -; CDR3 DNA: TGTGCCAGCAGCCAAGAGAGGATCTCCTACGAGCAGTACTTC; CDR3 protein: CASSQERISYEQYF
V gene: TRBV4-1; clone size: few; J gene: TRBJ2-3; CDR3 length: 16; D gene: TRBD2; CDR3 DNA: TGCGCCAGCAGCCCTTTACTAGCGGGAGGGCCGAATACGCAGTATTTT; CDR3 protein: CASSPLLAGGPNTQYF
V gene: TRBV7-6; clone size: many; J gene: TRBJ2-2; CDR3 length: 17; D gene: -; CDR3 DNA: TGTGCCAGCAGCTTATCGACTGGGCAGGGACGGACCGGGGAGCTGTTTTTT; CDR3 protein: CASSLSTGQGRTGELFF
V gene: TRBV28; clone size: few; J gene: TRBJ2-7; CDR3 length: 14; D gene: -; CDR3 DNA: TGTGCCAGCAGTTTACTTAGCAGATCCCACGAGCAGTACTTC; CDR3 protein: CASSLLSRSHEQYF
V gene: TRBV7-3; clone size: few; J gene: TRBJ2-1; CDR3 length: 18; D gene: -; CDR3 DNA: TGTGCCAGCAGCTTAACGGGCCTGGGGGGGGCGCCGGGCAATGAGCAGTTCTTC; CDR3 protein: CASSLTGLGGAPGNEQFF